This TCR beta chain was documented in a study of Ad26.COV2.S vaccination and SARS-CoV-2 variants (dated by TCRdb to the early 2020s). Background on the whole study: Donors in the vaccine arm were drawn from COV1001, a multicentre, randomized, double-blind, placebo-controlled phase I-IIa trial testing Ad26.COV2.S in healthy adults. Investigators did not know the trial group allocation while performing experiments and assessing outcomes. TCRbeta repertoire sequencing served as the tool for gauging how specific and how broad the SARS-CoV-2-reactive T cell receptors were following Ad26.COV2.S vaccination. Trial participants were randomized into five groups of five: low-dose or high-dose Ad26.COV2.S given once or twice, or placebo on both occasions. Ad26.COV2.S was given intramuscularly at 5x10^10 or 1x10^11 viral particles, as a single shot or as two shots 56 days apart. The TCR-sequenced set comprised around 30 samples: approximately 19 Ad26.COV2.S vaccine recipients, 5 placebo recipients and 8 SARS-CoV-2 convalescent individuals. Study-level results and caveats: Vaccine and placebo recipients had comparable non-spike TCR breadth, which fits with the vaccine containing only spike. After vaccination, spike-specific CD8+ and CD4+ T cell responses were reported to show substantial breadth. Ad26.COV2.S recipients had higher spike-specific TCR breadth than placebo recipients (P = 0.0014). Comparing responses between vaccine doses or regimens was not something the study was powered to do. According to the authors, total T cell responses may have been underestimated by the TCR breadth and depth analyses.

The junction carries 15 bases between V and J, which are trimmed by 7 bases and 5 bases respectively. The CDR3 numbers 12 residues from cysteine through phenylalanine. Only CDR3 DNA remains: 36 bases, in frame from the first base. Based on the germline V gene, the CDR1 and CDR2 sequences are SQVTM and ANQGSEA. What this sample's treatment or condition label stands for: approximately 18 received Ad26.COV2.S at low or high dose, single or two shots; about 5 received placebo; per-sample allocation not given. For vaccine and placebo recipients, repertoires were sequenced using samples collected on day 63 after the first injection. In Cohort 1b, roughly 26 adults aged 18-55 years were enrolled at a single site in Boston, USA, between 29 July and 7 August 2020. Ad26.COV2.S was a replication-incompetent adenovirus type 26 vector that expressed a prefusion-stabilized SARS-CoV-2 spike protein derived from the original Wuhan strain.

On this clone: The antigen it recognizes is unknown. No base-level quality is on record; no much larger clone is a single base apart.

The immunoSEQ Assay was used to sequence TCRbeta CDR3 regions. After extraction, genomic DNA underwent amplification by bias-controlled multiplex PCR, followed by high-throughput sequencing. Per the authors' processing: Collapsing and filtering of sequences were performed to quantify the absolute abundance of each unique TCRbeta CDR3 region. T cell fraction was estimated by normalization of TCRbeta template counts to usable DNA, with usable DNA being measured through amplification of reference genes present in all nucleated cells. Repertoire TCRs were annotated as SARS-CoV-2-specific when V gene, CDR3 amino acid sequence and J gene were exactly matched to a known reactive TCR set. The reference SARS-CoV-2 TCR set was derived from MIRA and filtered for enrichment in COVID-19-positive ImmuneCODE repertoires, a step that removed public or cross-reactive TCRs. Based on the MIRA antigens, annotated TCRs were further analysed at the level of specific ORF or position within ORF. Breadth was defined as the number of annotated unique rearrangements divided by the total number of unique productive rearrangements, and depth was defined as the summed frequency of the annotated unique rearrangements. Two-sided Wilcoxon rank-sum tests were used to compare TCR breadth between groups. TCRdb provides this immuneACCESS table in a form limited to in-frame rearrangements. Some clones are lacking; in checked studies, under half of them reflect an unresolved V gene, and why the rest are absent is not known. The DNA was the basis for D and trimming; V, J and clone size are from that table. The table for this sample lists about 370,000 clones; 70% to 90% of them were counted only once. About 3.6% of the sample is taken by the ten largest.

The sequenced sample was peripheral blood, obtained in a trial of Ad26.COV2.S vaccine versus placebo. This chain is built from TRBV29-1 and TRBJ2-7, with an unclear D gene assignment. This clonotype was sampled from a person aged 18-65 years who received the Ad26.COV2.S COVID-19 vaccine or a placebo. The nucleotides read TGCAGCGCCGCAAAAGGGTTCAACGAGCAGTACTTC. This translates into CSAAKGFNEQYF.